This T cell receptor beta chain was observed in a study of T-cell reconstitution after alpha-beta-depleted transplantation in children. Findings of the study overall: High day-60 TCRbeta diversity in some patients came from surviving recipient T cells and thymic progenitors. Where alpha-beta T cells came from about two months after transplant was reportedly several hundred expanded graft clones.

Trimming left V 0 bases short and J 6 bases short, with 12 bases between. CDR1 and CDR2 (germline): SGHRS, YFSETQ. The CDR3 is 15 amino acids. In this sample, this clonotype turned up many times. Its antigen is currently unknown. Unique molecular identifiers were incorporated into the prepared TCRbeta library. TCRdb reprocessed the PCR reads with MiXCR, giving one entry per CDR3 protein. The top ten hold around 24% of the sample, which has roughly 280,000 distinct CDR3 sequences, around 10% seen once. This rearrangement joins TRBV5-1 to TRBJ2-2; possibly TRBD1 for D (6 bases). The sequencing used peripheral blood, collected 180 days after TCRalphabeta/CD19-depleted stem cell transplant. This TCR derives from a male patient aged 2-15 years who had a stem cell transplant for chronic granulomatous disease, so the T cells may come from the graft donor. The CDR3 region has the DNA TGCGCCAGCAGCTTGGAGCAGGGGATTTCCGGGGAGCTGTTTTTT. Protein sequence: CASSLEQGISGELFF.